This T cell receptor (beta chain) was obtained from a study of blood T cell repertoires in COVID-19. Profiled with immunoSEQ multiplex PCR; TCRdb holds only in-frame clones, not every one. The sample records approximately 270,000 clones, approximately 90% being singletons. In the case of this clone: Other nucleotide sequences from this sample produce the same CDR3.

V was pared by 6 bases and J by 1 base, with 9 bases between. The CDR3 contains 12 residues. Per the germline V gene, CDR1 is SQVTM and CDR2 is ANQGSEA. Sequenced input: PBMCs or T cells enriched from blood (not recorded which). The V call is TRBV29-1, the J call TRBJ1-1; D remains ambiguous. This clonotype was obtained from a man aged 40-49 years who had been exposed to COVID-19. The CDR3 protein is CSVRQANTEAFF. The CDR3 nucleotides are TGCAGCGTAAGACAAGCGAACACTGAAGCTTTCTTT.